This T cell receptor (beta chain) was captured by sequencing in a study of OX40 agonist ivuxolimab in advanced cancers. Study-level information: All patients had ivuxolimab intravenously every 2 weeks at 0.01 to 10 mg/kg. Cohort: 65% to 90% men, mean age about 60, aged about 20 to 80. It was permissible to have had prior anti-PD-1, anti-PD-L1 or anti-CTLA-4 therapy, and over 35% had some.

V was trimmed by 5 bases and J by 7 bases, leaving 18 bases between them. This CDR3 contains 15 residues. Germline-derived CDR1 and CDR2 are PRHDT and FYEKMQ (reference sequence). The table came from immunoSEQ multiplex PCR; TCRdb's copy has only in-frame clones and leaves some out. The sample lists about 20,000 clones, approximately 72% seen once, with roughly 20% in the top ten. This receptor was identified in an adult with an advanced solid tumor such as melanoma, head and neck, liver or kidney cancer. The material was CD4+ or CD8+ T cells sorted from blood, obtained in a trial of the OX40 agonist ivuxolimab. V and J are TRBV13 and TRBJ2-1; tentatively, D is TRBD1 or TRBD2 (6 bases each). The CDR3 region is CASSHREELWNEQFF. CDR3 coding DNA: TGTGCCAGCAGCCACAGGGAGGAACTCTGGAATGAGCAGTTCTTC.